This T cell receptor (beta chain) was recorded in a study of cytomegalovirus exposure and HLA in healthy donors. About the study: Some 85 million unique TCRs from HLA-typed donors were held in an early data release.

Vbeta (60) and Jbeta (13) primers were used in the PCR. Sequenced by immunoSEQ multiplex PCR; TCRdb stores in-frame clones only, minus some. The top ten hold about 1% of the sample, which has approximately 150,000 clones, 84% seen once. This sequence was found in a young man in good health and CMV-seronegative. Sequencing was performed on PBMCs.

The CDR3 reads CASSLGRLFYEQYF. The CDR3 coding sequence is TGTGCCAGCAGTTTAGGCAGGCTTTTCTACGAGCAGTACTTC. V usage is TRBV27 and J usage is TRBJ2-7; D is unresolved. This CDR3 contains 14 residues. The V end was cut by 2 bases, the J end by 3 bases, with 11 bases between. The germline gives CDR1 MNHEY, CDR2 SMNVEV (reference sequence).